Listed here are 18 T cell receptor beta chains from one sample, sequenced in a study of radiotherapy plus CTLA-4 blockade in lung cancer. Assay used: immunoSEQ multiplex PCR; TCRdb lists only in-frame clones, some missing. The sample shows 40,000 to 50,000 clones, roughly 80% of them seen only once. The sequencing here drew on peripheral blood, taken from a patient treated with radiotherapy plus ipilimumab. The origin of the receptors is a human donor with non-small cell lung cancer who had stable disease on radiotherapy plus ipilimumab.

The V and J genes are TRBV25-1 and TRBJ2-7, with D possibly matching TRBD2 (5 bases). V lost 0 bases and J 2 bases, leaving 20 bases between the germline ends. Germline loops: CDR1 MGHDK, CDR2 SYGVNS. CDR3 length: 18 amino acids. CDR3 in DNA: TGTGCCAGCAGTGAATATGCTGAGTTGGCGGGCGAAACCTACGAGCAGTACTTC. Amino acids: CASSEYAELAGETYEQYF.

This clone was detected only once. The CDR3 DNA reads as TGTGCCATCAGTGTAGCCGGGGGGGACACTGAAGCTTTCTTT. Translation: CAISVAGGDTEAFF. This rearrangement joins TRBV10-3 to TRBJ1-1; weak D call: TRBD1 (5 bases). Germline CDR1 and CDR2: ENHRY and SYGVKD. This CDR3 has 14 amino acids. Trimming cost V 4 bases and J 3 bases, with 12 bases left between them.

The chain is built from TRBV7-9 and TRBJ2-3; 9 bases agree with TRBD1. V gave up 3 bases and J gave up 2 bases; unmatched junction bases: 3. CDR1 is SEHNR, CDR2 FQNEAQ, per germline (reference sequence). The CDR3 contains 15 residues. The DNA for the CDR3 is TGTGCCAGCAGCTTGAGGACAGGGGCCACAGATACGCAGTATTTT. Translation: CASSLRTGATDTQYF.

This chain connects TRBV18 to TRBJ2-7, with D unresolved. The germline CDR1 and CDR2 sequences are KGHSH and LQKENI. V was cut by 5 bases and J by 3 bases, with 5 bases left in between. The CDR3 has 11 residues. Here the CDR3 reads CASSLDYEQYF. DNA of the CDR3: TGTGCCAGCTCATTAGACTACGAGCAGTACTTC.

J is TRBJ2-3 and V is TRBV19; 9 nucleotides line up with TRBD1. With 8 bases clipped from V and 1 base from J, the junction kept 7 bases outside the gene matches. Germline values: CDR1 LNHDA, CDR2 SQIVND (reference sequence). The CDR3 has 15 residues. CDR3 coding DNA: TGTGCCAGTGGCCGGGACAGGGTCGGCACAGATACGCAGTATTTT. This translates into CASGRDRVGTDTQYF.

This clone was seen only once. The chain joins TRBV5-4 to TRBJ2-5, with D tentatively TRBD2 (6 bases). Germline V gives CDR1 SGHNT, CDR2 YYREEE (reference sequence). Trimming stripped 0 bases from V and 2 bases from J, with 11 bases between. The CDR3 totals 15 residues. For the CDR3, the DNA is TGTGCCAGCAGCTTGGCCCTAGCGAGACAAGAGACCCAGTACTTC. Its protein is CASSLALARQETQYF.

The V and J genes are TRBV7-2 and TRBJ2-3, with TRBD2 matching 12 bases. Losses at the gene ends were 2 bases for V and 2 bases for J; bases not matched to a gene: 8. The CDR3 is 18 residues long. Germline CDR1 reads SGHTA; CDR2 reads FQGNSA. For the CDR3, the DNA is TGTGCCAGCAGCTTAAGATCGCTAGCGGGAGGGCACACAGATACGCAGTATTTT. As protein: CASSLRSLAGGHTDTQYF. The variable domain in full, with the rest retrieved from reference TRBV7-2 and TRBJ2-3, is GAGVSQSPSNKVTEKGKDVELRCDPISGHTALYWYRQSLGQGLEFLIYFQGNSAPDKSGLPSDRFSAERTGGSVSTLTIQRTQQEDSAVYLCASSLRSLAGGHTDTQYFGPGTRLTVL.

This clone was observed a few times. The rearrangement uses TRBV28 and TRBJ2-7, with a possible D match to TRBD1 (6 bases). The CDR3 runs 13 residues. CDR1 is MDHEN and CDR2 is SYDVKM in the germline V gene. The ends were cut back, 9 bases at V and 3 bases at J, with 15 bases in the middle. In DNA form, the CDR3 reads TGTGCCAGTGCCAGGGCAGGGGTCTACGAGCAGTACTTC. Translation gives CASARAGVYEQYF. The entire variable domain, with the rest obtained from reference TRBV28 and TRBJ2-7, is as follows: DVKVTQSSRYLVKRTGEKVFLECVQDMDHENMFWYRQDPGLGLRLIYFSYDVKMKEKGDIPEGYSVSREKKERFSLILESASTNQTSMYLCASARAGVYEQYFGPGTRLTVT.

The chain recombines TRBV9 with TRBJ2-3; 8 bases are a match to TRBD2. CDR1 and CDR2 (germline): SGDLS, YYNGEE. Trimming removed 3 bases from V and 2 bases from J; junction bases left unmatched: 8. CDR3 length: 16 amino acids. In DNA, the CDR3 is TGTGCCAGCAGCGCCCAGACTAGCGCGGACACAGATACGCAGTATTTT. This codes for CASSAQTSADTDTQYF.

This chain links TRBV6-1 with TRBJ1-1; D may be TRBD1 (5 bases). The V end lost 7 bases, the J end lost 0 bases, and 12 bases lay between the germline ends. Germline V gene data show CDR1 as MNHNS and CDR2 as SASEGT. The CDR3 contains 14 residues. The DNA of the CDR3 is TGTGCCAGCAAGAGTAGACAGATGAACACTGAAGCTTTCTTT. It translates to CASKSRQMNTEAFF.

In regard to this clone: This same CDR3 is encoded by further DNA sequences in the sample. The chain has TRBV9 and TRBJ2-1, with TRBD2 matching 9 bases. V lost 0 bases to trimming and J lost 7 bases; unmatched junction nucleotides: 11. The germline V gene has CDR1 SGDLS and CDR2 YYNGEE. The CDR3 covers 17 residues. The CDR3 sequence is CASSVAQAGGSLNEQFF. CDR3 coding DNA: TGTGCCAGCAGCGTAGCCCAAGCGGGGGGATCTCTAAATGAGCAGTTCTTC. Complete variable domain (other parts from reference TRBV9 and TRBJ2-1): DSGVTQTPKHLITATGQRVTLRCSPRSGDLSVYWYQQSLDQGLQFLIQYYNGEERAKGNILERFSAQQFPDLHSELNLSSLELGDSALYFCASSVAQAGGSLNEQFFGPGTRLTVL.

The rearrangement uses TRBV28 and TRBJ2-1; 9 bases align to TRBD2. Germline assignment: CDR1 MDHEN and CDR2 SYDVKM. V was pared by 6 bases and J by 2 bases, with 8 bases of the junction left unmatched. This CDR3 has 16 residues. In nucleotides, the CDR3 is TGTGCCAGCAGGCAGACTAGCGGCCGCACCTACAATGAGCAGTTCTTC. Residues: CASRQTSGRTYNEQFF.

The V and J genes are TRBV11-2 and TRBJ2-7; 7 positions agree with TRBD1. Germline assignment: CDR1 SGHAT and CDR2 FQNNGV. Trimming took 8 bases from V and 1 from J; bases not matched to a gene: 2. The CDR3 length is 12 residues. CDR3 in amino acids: CASGTVSYEQYF. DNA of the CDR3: TGTGCCAGCGGGACAGTTTCCTACGAGCAGTACTTC. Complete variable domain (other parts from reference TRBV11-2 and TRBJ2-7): EAGVAQSPRYKIIEKRQSVAFWCNPISGHATLYWYQQILGQGPKLLIQFQNNGVVDDSQLPKDRFSAERLKGVDSTLKIQPAKLEDSAVYLCASGTVSYEQYFGPGTRLTVT.

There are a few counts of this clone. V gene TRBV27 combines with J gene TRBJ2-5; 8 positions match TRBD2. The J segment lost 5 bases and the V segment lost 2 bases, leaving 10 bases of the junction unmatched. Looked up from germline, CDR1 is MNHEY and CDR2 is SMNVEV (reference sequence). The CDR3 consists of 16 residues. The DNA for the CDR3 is TGTGCCAGCAGTTTAATGGGGGGAGGCGGGGGGGAGACCCAGTACTTC. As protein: CASSLMGGGGGETQYF.

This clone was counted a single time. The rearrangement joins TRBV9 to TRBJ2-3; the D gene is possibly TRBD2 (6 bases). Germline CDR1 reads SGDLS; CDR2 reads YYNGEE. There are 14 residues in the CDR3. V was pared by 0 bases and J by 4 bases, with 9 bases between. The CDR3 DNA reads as TGTGCCAGCAGCGTAGGAGCTAGCGCAGATACGCAGTATTTT. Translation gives CASSVGASADTQYF.

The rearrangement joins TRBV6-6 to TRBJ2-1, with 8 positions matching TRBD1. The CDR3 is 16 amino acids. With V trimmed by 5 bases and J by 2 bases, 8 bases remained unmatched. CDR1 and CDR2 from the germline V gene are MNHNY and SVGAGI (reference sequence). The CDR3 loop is CASSPGQGKTYNEQFF. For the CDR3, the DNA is TGTGCCAGCAGTCCCGGACAGGGTAAGACCTACAATGAGCAGTTCTTC.

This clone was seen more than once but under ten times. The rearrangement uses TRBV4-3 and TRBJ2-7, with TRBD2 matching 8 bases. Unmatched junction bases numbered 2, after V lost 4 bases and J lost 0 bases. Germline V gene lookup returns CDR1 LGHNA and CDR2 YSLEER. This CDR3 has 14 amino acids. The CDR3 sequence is CASSRTSGSYEQYF. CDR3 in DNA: TGCGCCAGCAGCCGAACTAGCGGCTCCTACGAGCAGTACTTC.

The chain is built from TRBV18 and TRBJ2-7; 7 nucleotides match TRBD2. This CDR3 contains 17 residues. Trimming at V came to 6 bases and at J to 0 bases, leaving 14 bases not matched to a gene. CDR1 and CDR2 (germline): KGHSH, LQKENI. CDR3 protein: CASSYARGDGNSYEQYF. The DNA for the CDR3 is TGTGCCAGCTCCTACGCACGGGGGGACGGCAACTCCTACGAGCAGTACTTC.